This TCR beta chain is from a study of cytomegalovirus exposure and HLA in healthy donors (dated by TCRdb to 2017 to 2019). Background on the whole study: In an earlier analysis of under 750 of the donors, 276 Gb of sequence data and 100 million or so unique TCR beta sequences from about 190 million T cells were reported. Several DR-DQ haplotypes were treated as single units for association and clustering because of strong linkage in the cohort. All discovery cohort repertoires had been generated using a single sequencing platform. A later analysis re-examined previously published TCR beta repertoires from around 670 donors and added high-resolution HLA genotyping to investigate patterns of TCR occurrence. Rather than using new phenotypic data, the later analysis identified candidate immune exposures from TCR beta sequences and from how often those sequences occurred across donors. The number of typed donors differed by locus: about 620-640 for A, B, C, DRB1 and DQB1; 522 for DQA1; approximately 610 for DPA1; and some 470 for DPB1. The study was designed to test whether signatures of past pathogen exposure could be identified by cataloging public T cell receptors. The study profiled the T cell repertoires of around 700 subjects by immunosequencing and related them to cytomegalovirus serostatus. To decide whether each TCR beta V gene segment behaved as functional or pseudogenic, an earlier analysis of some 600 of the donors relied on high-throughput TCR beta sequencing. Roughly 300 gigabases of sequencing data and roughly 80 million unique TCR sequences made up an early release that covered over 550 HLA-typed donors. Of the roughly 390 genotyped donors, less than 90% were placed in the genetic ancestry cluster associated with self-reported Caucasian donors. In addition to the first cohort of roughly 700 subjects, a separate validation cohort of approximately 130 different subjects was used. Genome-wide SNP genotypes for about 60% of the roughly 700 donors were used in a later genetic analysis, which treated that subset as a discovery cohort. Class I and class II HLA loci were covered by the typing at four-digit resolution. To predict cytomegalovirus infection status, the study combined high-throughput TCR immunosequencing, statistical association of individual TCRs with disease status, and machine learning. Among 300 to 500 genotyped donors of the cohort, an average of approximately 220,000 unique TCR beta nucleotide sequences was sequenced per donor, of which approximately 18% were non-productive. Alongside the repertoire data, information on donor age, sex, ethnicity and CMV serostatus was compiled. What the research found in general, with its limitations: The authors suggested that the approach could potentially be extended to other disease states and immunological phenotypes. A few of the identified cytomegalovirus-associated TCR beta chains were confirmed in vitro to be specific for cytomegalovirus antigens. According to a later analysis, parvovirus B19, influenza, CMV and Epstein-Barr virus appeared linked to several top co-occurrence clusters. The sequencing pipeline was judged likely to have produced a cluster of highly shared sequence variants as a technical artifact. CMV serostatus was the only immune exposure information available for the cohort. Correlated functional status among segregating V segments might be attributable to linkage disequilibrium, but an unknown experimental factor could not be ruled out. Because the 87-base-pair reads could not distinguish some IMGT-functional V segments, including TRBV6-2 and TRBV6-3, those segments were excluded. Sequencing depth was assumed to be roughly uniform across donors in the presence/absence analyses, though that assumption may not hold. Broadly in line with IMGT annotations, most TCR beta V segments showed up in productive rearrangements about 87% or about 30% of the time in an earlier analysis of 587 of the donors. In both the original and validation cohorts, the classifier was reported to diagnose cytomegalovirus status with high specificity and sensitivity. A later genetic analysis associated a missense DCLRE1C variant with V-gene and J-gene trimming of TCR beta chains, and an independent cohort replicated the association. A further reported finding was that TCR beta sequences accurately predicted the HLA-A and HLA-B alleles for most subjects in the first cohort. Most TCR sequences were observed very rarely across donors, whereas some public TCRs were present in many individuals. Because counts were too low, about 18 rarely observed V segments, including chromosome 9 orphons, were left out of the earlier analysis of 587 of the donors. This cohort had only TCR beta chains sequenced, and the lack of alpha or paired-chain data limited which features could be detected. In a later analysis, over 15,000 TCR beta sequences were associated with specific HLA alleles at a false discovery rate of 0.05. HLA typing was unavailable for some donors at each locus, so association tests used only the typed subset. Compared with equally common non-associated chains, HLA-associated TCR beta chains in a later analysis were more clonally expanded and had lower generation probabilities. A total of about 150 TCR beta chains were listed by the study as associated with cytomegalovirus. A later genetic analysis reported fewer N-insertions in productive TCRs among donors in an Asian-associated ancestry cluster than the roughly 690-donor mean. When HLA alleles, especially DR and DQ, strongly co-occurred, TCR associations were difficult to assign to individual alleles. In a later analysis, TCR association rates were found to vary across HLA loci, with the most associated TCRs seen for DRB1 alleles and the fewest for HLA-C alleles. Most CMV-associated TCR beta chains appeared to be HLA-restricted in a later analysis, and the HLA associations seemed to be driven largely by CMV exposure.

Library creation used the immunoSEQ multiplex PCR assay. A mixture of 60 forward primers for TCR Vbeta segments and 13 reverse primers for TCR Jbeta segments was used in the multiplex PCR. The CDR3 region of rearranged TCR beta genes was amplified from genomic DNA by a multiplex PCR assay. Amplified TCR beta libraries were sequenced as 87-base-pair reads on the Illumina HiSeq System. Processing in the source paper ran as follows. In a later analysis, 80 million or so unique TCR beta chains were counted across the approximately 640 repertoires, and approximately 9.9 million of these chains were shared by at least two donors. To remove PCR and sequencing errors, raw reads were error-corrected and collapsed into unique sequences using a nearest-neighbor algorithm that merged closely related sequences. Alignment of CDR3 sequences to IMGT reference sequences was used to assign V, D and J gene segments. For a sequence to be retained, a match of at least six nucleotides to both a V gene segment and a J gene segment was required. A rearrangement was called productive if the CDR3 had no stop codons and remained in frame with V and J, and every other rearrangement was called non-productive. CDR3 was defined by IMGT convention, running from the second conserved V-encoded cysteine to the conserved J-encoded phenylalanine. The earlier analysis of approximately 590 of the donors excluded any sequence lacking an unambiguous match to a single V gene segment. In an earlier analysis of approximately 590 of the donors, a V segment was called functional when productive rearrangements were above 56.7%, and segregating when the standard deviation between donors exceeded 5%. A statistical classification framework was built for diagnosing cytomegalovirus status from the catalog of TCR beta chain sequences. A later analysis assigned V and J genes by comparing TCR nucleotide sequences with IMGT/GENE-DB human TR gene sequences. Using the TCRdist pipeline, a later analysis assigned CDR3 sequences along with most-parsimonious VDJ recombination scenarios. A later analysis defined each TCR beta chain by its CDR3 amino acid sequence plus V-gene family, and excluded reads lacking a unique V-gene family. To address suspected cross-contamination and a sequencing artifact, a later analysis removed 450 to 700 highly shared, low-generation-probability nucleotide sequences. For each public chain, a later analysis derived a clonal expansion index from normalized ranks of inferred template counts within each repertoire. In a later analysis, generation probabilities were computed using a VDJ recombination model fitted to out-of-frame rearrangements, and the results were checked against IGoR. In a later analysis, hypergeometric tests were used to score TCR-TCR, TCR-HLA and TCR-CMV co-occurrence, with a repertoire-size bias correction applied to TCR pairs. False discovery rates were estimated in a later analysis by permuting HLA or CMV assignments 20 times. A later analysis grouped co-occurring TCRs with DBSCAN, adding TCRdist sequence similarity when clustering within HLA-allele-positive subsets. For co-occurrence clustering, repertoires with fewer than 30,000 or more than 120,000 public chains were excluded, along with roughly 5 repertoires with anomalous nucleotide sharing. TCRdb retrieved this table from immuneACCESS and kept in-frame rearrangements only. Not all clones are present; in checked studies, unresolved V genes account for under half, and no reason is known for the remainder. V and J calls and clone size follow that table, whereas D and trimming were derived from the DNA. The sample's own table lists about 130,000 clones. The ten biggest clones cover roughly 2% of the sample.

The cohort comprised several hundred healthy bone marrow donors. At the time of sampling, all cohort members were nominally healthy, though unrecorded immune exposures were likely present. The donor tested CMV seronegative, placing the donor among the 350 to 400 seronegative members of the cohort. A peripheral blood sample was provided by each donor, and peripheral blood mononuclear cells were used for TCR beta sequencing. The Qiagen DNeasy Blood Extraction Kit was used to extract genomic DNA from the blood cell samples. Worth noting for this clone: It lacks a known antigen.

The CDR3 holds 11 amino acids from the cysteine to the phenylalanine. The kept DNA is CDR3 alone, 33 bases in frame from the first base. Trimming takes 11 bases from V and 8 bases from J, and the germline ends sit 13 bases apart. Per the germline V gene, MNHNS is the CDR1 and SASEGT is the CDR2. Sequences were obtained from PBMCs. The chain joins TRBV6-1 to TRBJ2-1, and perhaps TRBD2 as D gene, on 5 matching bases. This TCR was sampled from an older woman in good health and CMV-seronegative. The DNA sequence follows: TGTGCCGGCGCGAGGGATCATGAGCAGTTCTTC. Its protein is CAGARDHEQFF.